The rows below give T cell receptor beta chains drawn from one sample of a study of cytomegalovirus exposure and HLA in healthy donors. Only in-frame clones appear in the TCRdb table, and some are missing; sequencing was by immunoSEQ multiplex PCR. Of some 130,000 clones listed, roughly four fifths are singletons. The specimen sequenced was PBMCs. All receptors derive from a male donor in good health and CMV-seronegative. Each CDR3 is given with its conserved first and last residue.

length	V	J	CDR3
14	TRBV18	TRBJ1-5	CASSPRISIQPQHF
14	TRBV5-5	TRBJ1-1	CASSLVPLNTEAFF
13	TRBV7-9	TRBJ1-2	CASSRTGDHGYTF
16	TRBV15	TRBJ2-2	CATSRGGGANTGELFF
13	TRBV11-3	TRBJ2-2	CASSPENTGELFF
15	TRBV7-2	TRBJ2-7	CASSLGGLGTNEQYF
19	TRBV21-1	TRBJ2-2	CASSKKLGEQGANTGELFF
13	TRBV2	TRBJ2-7	CASKERAPYEQYF
13	TRBV28	TRBJ1-2	CASSWGQGVGYTF
14	TRBV6-1	TRBJ2-5	CASREGAFVRTQYF
16	TRBV7-2	TRBJ2-6	CASSFPQGSGANVLTF
17	TRBV19	TRBJ2-7	CASSIGGAGYRSYEQYF
14	TRBV28	TRBJ2-1	CASNIAGRINEQFF
18	TRBV6-4	TRBJ1-5	CASSDSEGKAVRNQPQHF
14	TRBV28	TRBJ2-3	CASTVFGGGDTQYF
14	TRBV28	TRBJ2-7	CASSLWDRDYEQYF
13	TRBV4-3	TRBJ1-2	CASSRGGGYGYTF
12	TRBV7-2	TRBJ1-1	CASNPRQGGAFF
13	TRBV27	TRBJ2-3	CASSLGRGQQQYF
15	TRBV5-6	TRBJ1-1	CASSLVDRGLSEAFF
14	TRBV19	TRBJ1-5	CASSSYRDDQPQHF
14	TRBV27	TRBJ1-1	CASSETAINTEAFF
14	TRBV28	TRBJ1-2	CASNLAGAQYGYTF
18	TRBV7-2	TRBJ2-3	CASSLTASGGGSTDTQYF
16	TRBV7-8	TRBJ2-5	CASSLTSGAIQETQYF
17	TRBV4-2	TRBJ2-1	CASSQGARGVSYNEQFF
18	TRBV30	TRBJ1-1	CAWSVVSGGRGMNTEAFF
13	TRBV9	TRBJ2-1	CASSVRNGDEQFF
17	TRBV4-3	TRBJ2-7	CASSQDSTGQGYYEQYF
15	TRBV28	TRBJ2-5	CASSPPGVGQETQYF
13	TRBV6-1	TRBJ2-7	CASSDVGDYEQYF
15	TRBV5-6	TRBJ1-6	CASSLALSYNSPLHF